The T cell receptor (beta chain) under discussion was sequenced for a study of CD8+CD57+ T cells in acquired aplastic anemia. In the study overall: Sorted CD4+ plus CD8+ cells gave DNA averaging about 3.2 ug. Healthy donors averaged about 9.8 million reads for CD4+ cells. Notes on the study in general: Researchers report that twenty-nine CD8+ CDR3 sequences appeared in both patients and controls. Patients were compared with controls for CD8+ Simpson's diversity, and no significant difference emerged.

A word on this clonotype: Antigen specificity is unknown.

Genomic DNA was employed as the template in profiling TCR beta VDJ and CDR3. Each CDR3 protein gets one entry after TCRdb re-called the reads with MiXCR. The data contain 150,000 to 200,000 distinct CDR3 sequences, about 47% of them singletons. Sequenced sample: sorted CD4+, CD8+, or CD8+CD57+ T cells (not recorded which) from PBMCs. This sequence originates from a human donor in good health.

The CDR3 DNA sequence: TGTGCCACCAGTGCTGGAGGGACTAGCGGGAGTTGGGAGACCCAGTACTTC. Protein sequence: CATSAGGTSGSWETQYF. V gene TRBV24-1 combines with J gene TRBJ2-5; TRBD2 agrees at 14 bases. J was trimmed by 5 bases and V by 5 bases; bases with no gene match: 9. Germline CDR1 KGHDR, CDR2 SFDVKD. This CDR3 comprises 17 residues.